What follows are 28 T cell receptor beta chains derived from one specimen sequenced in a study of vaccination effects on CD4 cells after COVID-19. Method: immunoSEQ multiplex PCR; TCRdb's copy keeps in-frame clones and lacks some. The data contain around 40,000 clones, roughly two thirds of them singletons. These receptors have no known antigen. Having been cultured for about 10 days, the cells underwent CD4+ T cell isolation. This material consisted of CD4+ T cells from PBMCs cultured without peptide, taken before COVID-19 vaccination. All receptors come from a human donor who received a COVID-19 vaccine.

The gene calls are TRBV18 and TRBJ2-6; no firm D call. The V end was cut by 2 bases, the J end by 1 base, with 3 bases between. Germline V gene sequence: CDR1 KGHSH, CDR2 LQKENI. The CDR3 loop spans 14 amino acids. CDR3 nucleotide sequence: TGTGCCAGCTCACCAGTATCTGGGGCCAACGTCCTGACTTTC. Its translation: CASSPVSGANVLTF. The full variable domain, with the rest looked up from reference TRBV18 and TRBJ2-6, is NAGVMQNPRHLVRRRGQEARLRCSPMKGHSHVYWYRQLPEEGLKFMVYLQKENIIDESGMPKERFSAEFPKEGPSILRIQQVVRGDSAAYFCASSPVSGANVLTFGAGSRLTVL.

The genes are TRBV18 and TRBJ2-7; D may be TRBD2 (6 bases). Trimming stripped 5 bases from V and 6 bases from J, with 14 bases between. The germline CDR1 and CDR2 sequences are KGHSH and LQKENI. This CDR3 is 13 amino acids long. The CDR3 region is CASSGLPLSEQYF. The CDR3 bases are TGTGCCAGCTCAGGACTACCCTTAAGCGAGCAGTACTTC.

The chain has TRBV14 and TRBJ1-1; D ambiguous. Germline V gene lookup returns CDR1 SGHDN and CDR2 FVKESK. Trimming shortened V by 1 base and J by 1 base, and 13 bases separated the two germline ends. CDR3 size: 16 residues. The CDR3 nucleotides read TGTGCCAGCAGCCAAGTCCTTAAAGGCCCGAACACTGAAGCTTTCTTT. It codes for CASSQVLKGPNTEAFF.

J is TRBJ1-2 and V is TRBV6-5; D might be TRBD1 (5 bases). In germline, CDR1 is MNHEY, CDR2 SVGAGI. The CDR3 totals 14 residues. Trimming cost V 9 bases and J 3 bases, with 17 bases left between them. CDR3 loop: CASARQREDYGYTF. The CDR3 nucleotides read TGTGCCAGTGCGAGACAGAGGGAGGACTATGGCTACACCTTC.

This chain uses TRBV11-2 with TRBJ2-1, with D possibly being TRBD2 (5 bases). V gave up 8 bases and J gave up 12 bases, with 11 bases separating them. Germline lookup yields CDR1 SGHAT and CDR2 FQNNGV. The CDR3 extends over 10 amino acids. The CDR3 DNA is TGTGCCAGCGGGAGCCGGGTGCAGTTCTTC. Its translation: CASGSRVQFF.

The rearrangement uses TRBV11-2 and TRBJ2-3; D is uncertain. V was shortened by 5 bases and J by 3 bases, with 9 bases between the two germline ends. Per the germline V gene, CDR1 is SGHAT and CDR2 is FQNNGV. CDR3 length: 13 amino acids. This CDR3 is CASSHGFTDTQYF. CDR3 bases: TGTGCCAGCAGCCATGGGTTTACAGATACGCAGTATTTT. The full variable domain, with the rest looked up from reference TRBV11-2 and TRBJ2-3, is EAGVAQSPRYKIIEKRQSVAFWCNPISGHATLYWYQQILGQGPKLLIQFQNNGVVDDSQLPKDRFSAERLKGVDSTLKIQPAKLEDSAVYLCASSHGFTDTQYFGPGTRLTVL.

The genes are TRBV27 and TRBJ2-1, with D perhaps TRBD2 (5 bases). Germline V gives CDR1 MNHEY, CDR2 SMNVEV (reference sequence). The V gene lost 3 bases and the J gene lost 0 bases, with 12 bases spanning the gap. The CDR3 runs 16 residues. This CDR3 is CASSFRGWSSYNEQFF. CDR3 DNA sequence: TGTGCCAGCAGTTTTCGGGGATGGAGCTCCTACAATGAGCAGTTCTTC.

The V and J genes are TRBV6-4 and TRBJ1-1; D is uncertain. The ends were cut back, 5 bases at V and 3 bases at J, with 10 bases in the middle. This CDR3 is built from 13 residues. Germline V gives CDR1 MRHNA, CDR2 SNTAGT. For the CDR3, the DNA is TGTGCCAGCAGTCTAAGGGTGGACACTGAAGCTTTCTTT. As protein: CASSLRVDTEAFF.

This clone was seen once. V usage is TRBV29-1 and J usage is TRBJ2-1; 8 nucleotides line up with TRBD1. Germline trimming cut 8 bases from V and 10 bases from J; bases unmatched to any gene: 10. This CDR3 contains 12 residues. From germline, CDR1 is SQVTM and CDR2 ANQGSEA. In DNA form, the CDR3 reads TGCAGCTGCAGGGGGCAGGGCTTGGAGCAGTTCTTC. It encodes CSCRGQGLEQFF.

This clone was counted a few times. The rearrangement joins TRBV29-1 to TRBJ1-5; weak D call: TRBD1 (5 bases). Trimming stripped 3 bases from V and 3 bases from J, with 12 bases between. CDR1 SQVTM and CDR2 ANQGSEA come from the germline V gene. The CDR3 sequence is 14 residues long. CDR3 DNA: TGCAGCGTTGATCTAGCGACAGTCAATCAGCCCCAGCATTTT. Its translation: CSVDLATVNQPQHF.

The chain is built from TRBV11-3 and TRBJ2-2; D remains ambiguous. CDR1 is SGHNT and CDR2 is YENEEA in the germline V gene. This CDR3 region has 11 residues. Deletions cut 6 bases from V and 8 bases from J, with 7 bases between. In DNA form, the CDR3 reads TGTGCCAGCAGGGCGAGAGGGGAGCTGTTTTTT. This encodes CASRARGELFF.

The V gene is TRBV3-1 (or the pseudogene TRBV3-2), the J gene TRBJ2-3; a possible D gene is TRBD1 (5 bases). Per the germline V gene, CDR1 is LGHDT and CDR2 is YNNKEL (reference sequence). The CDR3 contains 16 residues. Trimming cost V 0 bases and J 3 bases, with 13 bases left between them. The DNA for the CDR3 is TGTGCCAGCAGCCAAGAGTTTGGGCAGGGTACAGATACGCAGTATTTT. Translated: CASSQEFGQGTDTQYF.

Here the CDR3 DNA reads TGCGCCAGCAGCCAAGATCGCGCGGAGCCGGAAAAACTGTTTTTT. This translates into CASSQDRAEPEKLFF. The chain links TRBV4-1 to TRBJ1-4; D unclear. The CDR3 sequence is 15 residues long. CDR1 MGHRA and CDR2 YSYEKL come from the germline V gene. V was shortened by 0 bases and J by 8 bases, with 13 bases between the two germline ends.

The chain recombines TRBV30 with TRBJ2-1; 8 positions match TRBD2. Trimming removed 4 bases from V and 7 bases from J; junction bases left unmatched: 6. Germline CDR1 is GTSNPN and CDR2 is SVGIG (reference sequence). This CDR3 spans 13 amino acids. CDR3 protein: CAWIRGGGNEQFF. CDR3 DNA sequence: TGTGCCTGGATTCGGGGGGGCGGAAATGAGCAGTTCTTC.

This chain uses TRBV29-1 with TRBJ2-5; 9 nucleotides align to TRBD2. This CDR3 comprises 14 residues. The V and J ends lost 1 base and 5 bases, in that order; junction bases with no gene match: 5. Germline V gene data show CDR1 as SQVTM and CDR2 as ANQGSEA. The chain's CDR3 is CSVEGGGAWETQYF. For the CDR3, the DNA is TGCAGCGTTGAAGGCGGGGGGGCCTGGGAGACCCAGTACTTC.

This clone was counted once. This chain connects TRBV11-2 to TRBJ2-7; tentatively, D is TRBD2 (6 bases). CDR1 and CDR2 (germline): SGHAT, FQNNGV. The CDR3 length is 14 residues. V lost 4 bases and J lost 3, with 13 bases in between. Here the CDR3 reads CASSYLGGVYEQYF. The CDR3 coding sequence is TGTGCCAGCAGCTACCTAGGAGGGGTCTACGAGCAGTACTTC.

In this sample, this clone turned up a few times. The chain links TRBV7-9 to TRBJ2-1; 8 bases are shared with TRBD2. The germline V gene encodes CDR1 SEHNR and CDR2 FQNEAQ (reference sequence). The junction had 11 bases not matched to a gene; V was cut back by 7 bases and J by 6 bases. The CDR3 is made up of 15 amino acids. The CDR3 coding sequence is TGTGCCAGCACGTATAGCGGGATCATTGGCAATGAGCAGTTCTTC. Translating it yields CASTYSGIIGNEQFF. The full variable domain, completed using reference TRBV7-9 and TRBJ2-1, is DTGVSQNPRHKITKRGQNVTFRCDPISEHNRLYWYRQTLGQGPEFLTYFQNEAQLEKSRLLSDRFSAERPKGSFSTLEIQRTEQGDSAMYLCASTYSGIIGNEQFFGPGTRLTVL.

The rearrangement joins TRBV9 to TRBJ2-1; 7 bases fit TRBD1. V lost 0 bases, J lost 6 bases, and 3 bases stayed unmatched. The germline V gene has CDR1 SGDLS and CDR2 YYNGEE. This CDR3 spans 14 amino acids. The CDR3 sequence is CASSVAGTANEQFF. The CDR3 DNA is TGTGCCAGCAGCGTAGCTGGGACAGCCAATGAGCAGTTCTTC.

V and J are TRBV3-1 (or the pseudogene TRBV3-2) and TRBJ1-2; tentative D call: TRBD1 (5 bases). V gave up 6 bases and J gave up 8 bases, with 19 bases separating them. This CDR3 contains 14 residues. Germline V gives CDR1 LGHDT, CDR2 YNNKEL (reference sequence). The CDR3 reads CASRHDSLMGGYTF. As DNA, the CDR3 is TGTGCCAGCAGGCATGACAGTCTAATGGGCGGCTACACCTTC.

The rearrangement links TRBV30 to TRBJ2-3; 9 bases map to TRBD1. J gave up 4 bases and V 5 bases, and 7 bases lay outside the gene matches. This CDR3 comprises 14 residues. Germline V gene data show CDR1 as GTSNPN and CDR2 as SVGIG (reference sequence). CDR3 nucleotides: TGTGCCTGGGTAGGGACAGGGAGCCCAGATACGCAGTATTTT. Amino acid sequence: CAWVGTGSPDTQYF.

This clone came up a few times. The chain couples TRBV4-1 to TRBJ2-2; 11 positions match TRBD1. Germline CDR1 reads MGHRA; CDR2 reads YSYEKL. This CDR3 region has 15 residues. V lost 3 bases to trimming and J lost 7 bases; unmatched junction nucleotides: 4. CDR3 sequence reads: CASSQGTGGYGELFF. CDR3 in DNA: TGCGCCAGCAGCCAGGGGACAGGGGGTTACGGGGAGCTGTTTTTT.

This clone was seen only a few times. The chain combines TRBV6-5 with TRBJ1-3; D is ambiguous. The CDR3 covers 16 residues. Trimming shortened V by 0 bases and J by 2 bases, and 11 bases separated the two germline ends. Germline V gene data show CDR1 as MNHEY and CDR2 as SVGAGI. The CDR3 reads CASSYSNIVTGNTIYF. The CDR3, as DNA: TGTGCCAGCAGTTACTCGAACATAGTAACTGGAAACACCATATATTTT.

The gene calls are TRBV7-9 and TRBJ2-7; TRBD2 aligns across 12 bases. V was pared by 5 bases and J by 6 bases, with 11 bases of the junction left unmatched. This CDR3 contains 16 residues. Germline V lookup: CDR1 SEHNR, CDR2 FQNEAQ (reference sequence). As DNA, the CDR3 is TGTGCCAGCAGCCGAACATGGACTAGCGGGAAAACCGAGCAGTACTTC. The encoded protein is CASSRTWTSGKTEQYF.

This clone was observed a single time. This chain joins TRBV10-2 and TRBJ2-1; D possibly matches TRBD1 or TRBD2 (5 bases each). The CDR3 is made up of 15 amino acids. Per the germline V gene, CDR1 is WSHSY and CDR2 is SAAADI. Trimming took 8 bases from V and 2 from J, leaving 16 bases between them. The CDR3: CASLVRASPYNEQFF. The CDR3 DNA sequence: TGCGCCAGCCTGGTCAGGGCTAGCCCCTACAATGAGCAGTTCTTC.

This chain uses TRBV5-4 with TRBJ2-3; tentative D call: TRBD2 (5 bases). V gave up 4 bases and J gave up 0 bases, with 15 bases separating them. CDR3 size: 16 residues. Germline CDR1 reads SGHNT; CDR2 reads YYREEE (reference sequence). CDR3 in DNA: TGTGCCAGCAGCCTCGGGGTCCCCACTAGCACAGATACGCAGTATTTT. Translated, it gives CASSLGVPTSTDTQYF.

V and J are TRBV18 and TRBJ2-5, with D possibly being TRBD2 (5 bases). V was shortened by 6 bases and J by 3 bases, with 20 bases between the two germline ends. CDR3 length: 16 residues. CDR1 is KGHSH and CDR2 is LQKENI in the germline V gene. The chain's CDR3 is CASSSGSFNSEETQYF. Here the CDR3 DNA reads TGTGCCAGCTCGAGCGGTTCCTTCAATTCAGAAGAGACCCAGTACTTC.

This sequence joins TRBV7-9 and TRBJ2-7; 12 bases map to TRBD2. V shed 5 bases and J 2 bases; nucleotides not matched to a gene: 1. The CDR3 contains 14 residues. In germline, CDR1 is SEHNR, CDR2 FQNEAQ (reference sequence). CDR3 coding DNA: TGTGCCAGCAGCCCTAGCGGGGGGGCCTACGAGCAGTACTTC. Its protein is CASSPSGGAYEQYF.

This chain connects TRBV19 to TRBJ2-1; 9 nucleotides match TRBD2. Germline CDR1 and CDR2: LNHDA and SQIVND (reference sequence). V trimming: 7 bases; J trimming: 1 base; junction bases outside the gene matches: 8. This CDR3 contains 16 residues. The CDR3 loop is CASKWRTSGSYNEQFF. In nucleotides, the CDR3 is TGTGCCAGTAAGTGGAGAACTAGCGGGTCCTACAATGAGCAGTTCTTC.